Sequencing of this T cell receptor beta chain was carried out in a study of OX40 agonist ivuxolimab in advanced cancers. About the study: Aged roughly 23 to 90 with a mean of around 60 years, they were about 80% male. Prior therapy, whether anti-PD-1, anti-PD-L1 or anti-CTLA-4, was allowed, and about 39% had some. Study-level findings and limits: Among the least clonally expanded were partial responders at 0.1-3.0 mg/kg.

Sequencing used immunoSEQ multiplex PCR; TCRdb keeps in-frame clones, though not all of them. Here the sample spans around 48,000 clones, approximately 77% being singletons. Blood was sampled at baseline, cycle 4 day 1, and cycle 7 day 1. This CDR3 has 16 amino acids. The germline gives CDR1 MDHEN, CDR2 SYDVKM. V was cut by 6 bases and J by 0 bases, with 17 bases left in between. Note on this clone: Its antigen is as yet unknown.

The clonotype originates from an adult with an advanced solid tumor such as melanoma, head and neck, liver or kidney cancer. Sequencing used CD4+ or CD8+ T cells sorted from blood, obtained in a trial of the OX40 agonist ivuxolimab. The gene calls are TRBV28 and TRBJ2-5; D remains unclear. CDR3 in DNA: TGTGCCAGCAGCTCATCTCGGACGAGTTACCAAGAGACCCAGTACTTC. Translating it yields CASSSSRTSYQETQYF.